Below, one T cell receptor beta chain is given with its context. No antigen is known for it. Trimming removed 3 bases from V and 0 bases from J, with 8 bases in between. The V gene's germline CDR1 is KGHSH and CDR2 LQKENI. CDR3 size: 15 residues. MiXCR, run by TCRdb on the reads, gives a single entry per CDR3 protein. The sample records more than 150,000 distinct CDR3 sequences, roughly 20% being singletons. The sample originates from a study of T cell repertoires in cytomegalovirus infection. As for the study in general: Based on public TCR beta signatures, there were indications of CMV infection and of a matching HLA type. General study findings and limits: What dominated the ex vivo response were HLA-C-restricted CMV-specific TCR beta clonotypes. CMV carriers with the relevant HLA were identified by cumulative public TCR beta family frequency.

The rearrangement joins TRBV18 to TRBJ2-2; the D is unclear. Sequencing was carried out using PBMCs. The sequence was collected from a human donor in good health (CMV status not recorded). Some clones in this sample may be carry-over from other donors' samples. The CDR3 protein is CASSPTGANTGELFF. The CDR3 DNA follows: TGTGCCAGCTCACCGACGGGCGCGAACACCGGGGAGCTGTTTTTT. Variable domain in full (rest from reference TRBV18 and TRBJ2-2): NAGVMQNPRHLVRRRGQEARLRCSPMKGHSHVYWYRQLPEEGLKFMVYLQKENIIDESGMPKERFSAEFPKEGPSILRIQQVVRGDSAAYFCASSPTGANTGELFFGEGSRLTVL.